This paragraph covers one T cell receptor (beta chain) sequence. Its antigen is as yet unknown. The CDR3 covers 17 residues. V trimming: 0 bases; J trimming: 8 bases; junction bases outside the gene matches: 11. Looked up from germline, CDR1 is SGHRS and CDR2 is YFSETQ. This sample was taken from a study of T-cell reconstitution after alpha-beta-depleted transplantation in children. Study-level findings and limits: The study reportedly traced alpha-beta T cells about two months after transplant to several hundred expanded graft clones. For some patients, TCRbeta diversity was high at day 60 because of recipient T cells and thymic progenitors that survived. Among T cells one year after transplant, newly produced cells accounted for most counts and diversity.

Unique molecular identifiers featured in how the TCRbeta library was prepared. MiXCR, run by TCRdb on the PCR reads, gives a single entry per CDR3 protein. Of 700,000 or so distinct CDR3 sequences in the sample, roughly 14% are singletons; the top ten hold 0.65% to 0.9%. V and J are TRBV5-1 and TRBJ2-1, with TRBD2 identical over 10 bases. This clonotype was sampled from a girl aged 2-10 years with congenital amegakaryocytic thrombocytopenia, due to receive a stem cell transplant. The sequencing here drew on PBMCs, taken before TCRalphabeta/CD19-depleted stem cell transplant. The CDR3 spells CASSLGASGSRGYEQFF. DNA of the CDR3: TGCGCCAGCAGCTTGGGGGCTAGCGGGAGCCGAGGATATGAGCAGTTCTTC.